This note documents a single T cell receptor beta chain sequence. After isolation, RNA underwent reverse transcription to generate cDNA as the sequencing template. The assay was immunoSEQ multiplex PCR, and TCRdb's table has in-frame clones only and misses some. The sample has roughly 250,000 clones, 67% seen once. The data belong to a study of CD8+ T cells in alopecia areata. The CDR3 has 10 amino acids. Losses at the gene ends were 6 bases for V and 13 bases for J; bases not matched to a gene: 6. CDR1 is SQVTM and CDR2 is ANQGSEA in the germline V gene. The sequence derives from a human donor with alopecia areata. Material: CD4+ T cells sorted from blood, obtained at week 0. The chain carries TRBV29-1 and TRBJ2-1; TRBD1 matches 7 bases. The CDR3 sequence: CSVYRDRQFF. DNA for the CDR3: TGCAGCGTATACCGGGACAGACAGTTCTTC.